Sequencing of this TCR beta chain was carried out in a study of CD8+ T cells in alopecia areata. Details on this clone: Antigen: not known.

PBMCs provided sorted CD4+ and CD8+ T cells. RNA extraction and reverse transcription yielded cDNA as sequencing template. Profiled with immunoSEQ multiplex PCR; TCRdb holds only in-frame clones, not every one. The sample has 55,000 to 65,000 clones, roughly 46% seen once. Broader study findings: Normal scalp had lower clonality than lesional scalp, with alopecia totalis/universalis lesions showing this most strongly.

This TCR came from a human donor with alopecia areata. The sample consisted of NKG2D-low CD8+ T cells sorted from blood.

The CDR3 bases are TGCAGCGAACAGTCGGGCACTGAAGCTTTCTTT. Its protein is CSEQSGTEAFF. The genes are TRBV29-1 and TRBJ1-1; D uncertain. The V end lost 7 bases, the J end lost 4 bases, and 10 bases lay between the germline ends. The CDR3 runs 11 residues. Germline-derived CDR1 and CDR2 are SQVTM and ANQGSEA. The variable domain in full, completed from reference TRBV29-1 and TRBJ1-1, reads SAVISQKPSRDICQRGTSLTIQCQVDSQVTMMFWYRQQPGQSLTLIATANQGSEATYESGFVIDKFPISRPNLTFSTLTVSNMSPEDSSIYLCSEQSGTEAFFGQGTRLTVV.